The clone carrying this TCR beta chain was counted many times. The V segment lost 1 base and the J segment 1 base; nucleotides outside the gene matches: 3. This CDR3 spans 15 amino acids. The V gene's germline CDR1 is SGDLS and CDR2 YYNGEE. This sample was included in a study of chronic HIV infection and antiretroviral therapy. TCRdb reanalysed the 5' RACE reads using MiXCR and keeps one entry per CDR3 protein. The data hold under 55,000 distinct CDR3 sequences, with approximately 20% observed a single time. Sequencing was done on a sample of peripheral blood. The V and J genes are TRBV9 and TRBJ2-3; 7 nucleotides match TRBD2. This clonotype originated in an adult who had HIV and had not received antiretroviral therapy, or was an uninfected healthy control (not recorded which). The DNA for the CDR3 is TGTGCCAGCAGCGTAACTAGCGACGGCACAGATACGCAGTATTTT. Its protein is CASSVTSDGTDTQYF.